Listed here are 11 T cell receptor beta chains from one sample, sequenced in a study of blood T cell repertoires in COVID-19. This table comes from immunoSEQ multiplex PCR, and its TCRdb copy is limited to in-frame clones, with some not included. The data show 150,000 to 200,000 clones, about 90% seen once. Input material: peripheral blood. The origin of the receptors is a man younger than 40 with COVID-19, enrolled during active disease.

The chain couples TRBV5-5 to TRBJ1-5; D possibly corresponds to TRBD1 (5 bases). The germline gives CDR1 SGHKS, CDR2 YYEKEE (reference sequence). V lost 4 bases, J lost 8 bases, and 13 bases lay in between. The CDR3 is 13 amino acids. CDR3 sequence: CASSILTGEPQHF. CDR3 DNA: TGTGCCAGCAGCATCCTGACGGGGGAGCCCCAGCATTTT.

The V call is TRBV4-1, the J call TRBJ2-7, with 11 bases lining up with TRBD2. Looked up from germline, CDR1 is MGHRA and CDR2 is YSYEKL. The CDR3 spans 16 residues. With V trimmed by 3 bases and J by 2 bases, 6 bases remained unmatched. Here the CDR3 DNA reads TGCGCCAGCAGCCATGGGCGACTAGCGGGAACCTACGAGCAGTACTTC. Its translation is CASSHGRLAGTYEQYF.

This clone was detected once. The chain links TRBV6-5 to TRBJ2-2; 11 nucleotides agree with TRBD2. V shed 4 bases and J 4 bases; nucleotides not matched to a gene: 5. CDR3 length: 16 amino acids. Germline assignment: CDR1 MNHEY and CDR2 SVGAGI. The CDR3 region is CASSSIAGGITGELFF. The CDR3 DNA is TGTGCCAGCAGTTCCATAGCGGGGGGGATCACCGGGGAGCTGTTTTTT.

CDR3 in amino acids: CAISESISAGGAHYGYTF. CDR3 nucleotides: TGTGCCATCAGTGAGTCGATATCTGCAGGGGGCGCCCACTATGGCTACACCTTC. V is TRBV10-3 and J is TRBJ1-2; 8 positions match TRBD1. The germline V gene encodes CDR1 ENHRY and CDR2 SYGVKD. The J segment lost 3 bases and the V segment lost 0 bases, leaving 12 bases of the junction unmatched. This CDR3 has 18 amino acids.

The rearrangement joins TRBV6-5 to TRBJ2-5; tentative D call: TRBD2 (5 bases). This CDR3 is built from 16 residues. CDR1 and CDR2 from the germline V gene are MNHEY and SVGAGI. V was cut by 0 bases and J by 5 bases, with 16 bases left in between. The DNA for the CDR3 is TGTGCCAGCAGTTACTCGGTCCGCACGGGGAGTGAGACCCAGTACTTC. This sequence encodes CASSYSVRTGSETQYF.

The chain recombines TRBV5-6 with TRBJ2-7; 8 nucleotides align to TRBD1. Germline V lookup: CDR1 SGHDT, CDR2 YYEEEE. Unmatched junction bases numbered 6, after V lost 4 bases and J lost 6 bases. This CDR3 comprises 13 residues. CDR3 loop: CASSTPTGVEQYF. The CDR3, as DNA: TGTGCCAGCAGCACCCCGACAGGGGTCGAGCAGTACTTC.

This chain's CDR3 is CASSPTDYSGNTIYF. In DNA form, the CDR3 reads TGTGCCAGCAGCCCGACGGACTACTCTGGAAACACCATATATTTT. The chain has TRBV7-6 and TRBJ1-3, with D uncertain. V was clipped by 5 bases and J by 0 bases, with 11 bases between them. Per the germline V gene, CDR1 is SGHVS and CDR2 is FNYEAQ. The CDR3 is made up of 15 amino acids.

The gene calls are TRBV5-4 and TRBJ1-6; 7 bases line up with TRBD1. Trimming cost V 4 bases and J 0 bases; bases outside gene matches: 7. The CDR3 is 17 amino acids. Per the germline V gene, CDR1 is SGHNT and CDR2 is YYREEE (reference sequence). The CDR3 DNA reads TGTGCCAGCAGCCCCCAGGGGGGAAACTCCTATAATTCACCCCTCCACTTT. It encodes CASSPQGGNSYNSPLHF.

J is TRBJ2-1 and V is TRBV27; 8 bases fit TRBD2. The CDR3 totals 15 residues. In germline, CDR1 is MNHEY, CDR2 SMNVEV (reference sequence). Trimming took 6 bases from V and 6 from J; bases not matched to a gene: 10. Here the CDR3 DNA reads TGTGCCAGCAGCGCCTCCGGGACTAGTGTCAATGAGCAGTTCTTC. Translating gives CASSASGTSVNEQFF.

CDR3 coding DNA: TGTGCCAGCAGTATCACGGGGACAGCCAGGAATCAGCCCCAGCATTTT. Translation: CASSITGTARNQPQHF. The gene calls are TRBV27 and TRBJ1-5, with TRBD1 matching 7 bases. The V gene's germline CDR1 is MNHEY and CDR2 SMNVEV (reference sequence). CDR3 size: 16 residues. Germline trimming cut 5 bases from V and 4 bases from J; bases unmatched to any gene: 11.

This clone was picked up one time. The rearrangement links TRBV30 to TRBJ1-4; D perhaps matches TRBD1 (6 bases). The V end was cut by 4 bases, the J end by 0 bases, with 12 bases between. Germline values: CDR1 GTSNPN, CDR2 SVGIG (reference sequence). The CDR3 runs to 15 residues. CDR3 region: CAWTEKGATNEKLFF. CDR3 coding DNA: TGTGCCTGGACTGAAAAGGGGGCAACTAATGAAAAACTGTTTTTT.